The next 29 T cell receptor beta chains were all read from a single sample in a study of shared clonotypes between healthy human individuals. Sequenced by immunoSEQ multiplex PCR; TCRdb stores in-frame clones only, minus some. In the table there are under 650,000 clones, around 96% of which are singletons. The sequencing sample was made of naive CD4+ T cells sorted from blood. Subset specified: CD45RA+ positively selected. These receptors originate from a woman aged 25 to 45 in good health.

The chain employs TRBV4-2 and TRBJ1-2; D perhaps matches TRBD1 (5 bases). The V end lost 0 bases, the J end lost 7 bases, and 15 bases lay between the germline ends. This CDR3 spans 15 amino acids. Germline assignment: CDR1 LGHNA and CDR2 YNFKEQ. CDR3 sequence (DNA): TGTGCCAGCAGCCAAGATTTAAGCTTTCAGGGTGGCTACACCTTC. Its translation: CASSQDLSFQGGYTF.

The CDR3, as DNA: TGTGCCAGCAGCTTAGACGGGACACCTACTAATTCACCCCTCCACTTT. It specifies CASSLDGTPTNSPLHF. The chain uses TRBV7-9 and TRBJ1-6; a weak D match, TRBD1 (6 bases). The germline V gene has CDR1 SEHNR and CDR2 FQNEAQ (reference sequence). The CDR3 covers 16 residues. Trimming left V 1 base short and J 6 bases short, with 13 bases between.

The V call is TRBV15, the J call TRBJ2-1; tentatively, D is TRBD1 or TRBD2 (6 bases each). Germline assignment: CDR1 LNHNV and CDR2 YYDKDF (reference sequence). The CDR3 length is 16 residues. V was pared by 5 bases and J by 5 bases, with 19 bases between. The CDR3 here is CATSAQRGVPDNEQFF. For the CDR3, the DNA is TGTGCCACCAGCGCCCAGAGGGGGGTCCCCGACAATGAGCAGTTCTTC.

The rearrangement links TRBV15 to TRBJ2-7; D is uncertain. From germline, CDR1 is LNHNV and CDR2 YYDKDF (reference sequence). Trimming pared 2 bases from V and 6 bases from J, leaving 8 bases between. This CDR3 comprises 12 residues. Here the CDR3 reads CATSRPVGEQYF. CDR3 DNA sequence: TGTGCCACCAGCAGACCTGTGGGCGAGCAGTACTTC.

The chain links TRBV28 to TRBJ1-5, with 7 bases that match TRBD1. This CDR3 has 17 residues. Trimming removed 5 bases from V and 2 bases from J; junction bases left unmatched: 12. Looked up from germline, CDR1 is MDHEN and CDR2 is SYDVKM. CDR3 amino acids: CASSPPDQGVGNQPQHF. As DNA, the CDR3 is TGTGCCAGCAGTCCTCCCGATCAGGGGGTGGGCAATCAGCCCCAGCATTTT.

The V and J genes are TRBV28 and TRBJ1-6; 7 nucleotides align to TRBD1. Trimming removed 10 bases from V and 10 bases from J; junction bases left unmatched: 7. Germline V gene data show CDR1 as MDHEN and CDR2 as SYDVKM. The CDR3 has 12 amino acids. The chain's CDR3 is CATRQGDSPLHF. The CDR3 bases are TGTGCCACCAGACAGGGTGACTCACCCCTCCACTTT.

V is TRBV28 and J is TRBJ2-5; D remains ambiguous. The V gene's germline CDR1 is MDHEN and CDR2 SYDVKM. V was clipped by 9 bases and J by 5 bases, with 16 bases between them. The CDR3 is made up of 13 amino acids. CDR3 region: CASFGQPLETQYF. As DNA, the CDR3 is TGTGCCAGTTTTGGGCAGCCCCTGGAGACCCAGTACTTC.

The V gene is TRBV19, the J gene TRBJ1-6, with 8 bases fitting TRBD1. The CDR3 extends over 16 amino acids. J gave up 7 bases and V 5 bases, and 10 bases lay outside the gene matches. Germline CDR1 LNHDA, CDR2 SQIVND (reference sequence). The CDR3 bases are TGTGCCAGTAGTTCCCCGTCGACAGGGGAAAATTCACCCCTCCACTTT. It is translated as CASSSPSTGENSPLHF.

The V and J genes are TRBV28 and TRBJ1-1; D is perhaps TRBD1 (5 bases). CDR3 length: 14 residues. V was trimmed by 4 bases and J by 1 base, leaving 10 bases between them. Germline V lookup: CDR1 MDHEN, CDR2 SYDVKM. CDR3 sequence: CASSSSGANTEAFF. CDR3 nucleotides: TGTGCCAGCAGTTCCTCCGGGGCGAACACTGAAGCTTTCTTT.

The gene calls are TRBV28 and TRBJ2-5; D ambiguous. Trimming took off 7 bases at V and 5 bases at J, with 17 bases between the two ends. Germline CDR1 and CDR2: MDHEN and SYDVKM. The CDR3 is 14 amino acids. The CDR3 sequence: CASTPTDVSETQYF. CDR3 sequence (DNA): TGTGCCAGCACCCCCACGGACGTTTCTGAGACCCAGTACTTC.

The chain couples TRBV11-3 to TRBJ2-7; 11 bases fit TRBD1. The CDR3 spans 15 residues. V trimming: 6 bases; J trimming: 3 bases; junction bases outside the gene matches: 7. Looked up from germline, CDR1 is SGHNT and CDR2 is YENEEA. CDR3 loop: CASSPGTGGIYEQYF. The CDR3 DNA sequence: TGTGCCAGCAGTCCGGGGACAGGGGGTATCTACGAGCAGTACTTC.

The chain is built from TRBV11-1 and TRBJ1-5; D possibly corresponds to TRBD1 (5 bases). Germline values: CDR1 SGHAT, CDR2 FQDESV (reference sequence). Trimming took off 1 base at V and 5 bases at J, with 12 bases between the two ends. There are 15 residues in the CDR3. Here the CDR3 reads CASSLEGRADQPQHF. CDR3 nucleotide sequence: TGTGCCAGCAGCTTAGAGGGCAGGGCGGATCAGCCCCAGCATTTT.

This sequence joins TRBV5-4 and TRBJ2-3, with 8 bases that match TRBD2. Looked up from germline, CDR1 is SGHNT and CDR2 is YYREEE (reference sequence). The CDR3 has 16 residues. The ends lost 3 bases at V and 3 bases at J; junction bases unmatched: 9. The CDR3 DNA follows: TGTGCCAGCAGCTACCGGAGCGGGAGTAGGACAGATACGCAGTATTTT. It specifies CASSYRSGSRTDTQYF.

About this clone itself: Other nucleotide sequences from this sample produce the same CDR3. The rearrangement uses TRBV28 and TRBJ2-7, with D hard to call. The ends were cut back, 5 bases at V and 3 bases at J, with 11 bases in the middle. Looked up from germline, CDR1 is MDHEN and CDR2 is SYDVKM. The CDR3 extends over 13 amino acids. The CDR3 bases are TGTGCCAGCAGTCTTCCGGGCAGCTACGAGCAGTACTTC. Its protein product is CASSLPGSYEQYF.

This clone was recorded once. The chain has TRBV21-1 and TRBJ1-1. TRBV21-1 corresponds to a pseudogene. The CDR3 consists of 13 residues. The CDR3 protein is CASSKGRNTEAFF. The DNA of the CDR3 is TGTGCCAGCAGCAAGGGAAGAAACACTGAAGCTTTCTTT.

CDR3 sequence: CASSTQVSSDEQFF. The CDR3 DNA follows: TGTGCCAGTAGTACCCAAGTTAGCTCAGACGAGCAGTTCTTC. The gene calls are TRBV19 and TRBJ2-1, with D hard to call. Germline loops: CDR1 LNHDA, CDR2 SQIVND (reference sequence). Between the trimmed V and J ends, which lost 4 bases and 10 bases, there was a span of 17 bases. The CDR3 runs 14 residues.

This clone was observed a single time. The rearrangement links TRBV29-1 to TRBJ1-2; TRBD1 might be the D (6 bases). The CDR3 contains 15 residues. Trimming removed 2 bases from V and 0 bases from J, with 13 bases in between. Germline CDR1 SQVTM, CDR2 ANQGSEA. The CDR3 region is CSVEKGVFPNYGYTF. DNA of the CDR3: TGCAGCGTTGAAAAGGGGGTGTTCCCTAACTATGGCTACACCTTC.

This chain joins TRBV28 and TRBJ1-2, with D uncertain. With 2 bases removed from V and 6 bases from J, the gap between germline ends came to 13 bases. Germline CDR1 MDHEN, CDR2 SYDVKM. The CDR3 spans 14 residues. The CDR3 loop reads CASSLRARPHGYTF. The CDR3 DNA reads TGTGCCAGCAGTTTAAGGGCTAGGCCCCATGGCTACACCTTC.

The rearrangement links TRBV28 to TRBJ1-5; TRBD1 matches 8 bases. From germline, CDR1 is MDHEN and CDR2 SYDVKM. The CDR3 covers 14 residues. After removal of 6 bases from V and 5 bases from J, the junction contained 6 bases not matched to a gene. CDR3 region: CASRTGVVDQPQHF. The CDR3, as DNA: TGTGCCAGCAGGACAGGGGTCGTAGATCAGCCCCAGCATTTT.

The CDR3 DNA reads as TGTGCCAGTAGTGGGAGCGGGGCCACAGTATATGAGCAGTTCTTC. Translating gives CASSGSGATVYEQFF. The chain recombines TRBV19 with TRBJ2-1, with 7 bases identical to TRBD2. This CDR3 is built from 15 residues. The junction had 12 bases not matched to a gene; V was cut back by 5 bases and J by 8 bases. Germline V gene data show CDR1 as LNHDA and CDR2 as SQIVND (reference sequence).

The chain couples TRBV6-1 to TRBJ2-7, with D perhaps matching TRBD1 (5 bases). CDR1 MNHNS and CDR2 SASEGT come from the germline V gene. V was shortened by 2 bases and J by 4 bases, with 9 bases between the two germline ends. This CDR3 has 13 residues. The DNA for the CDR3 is TGTGCCAGCAGTGAAAGGGGTAAATACGAGCAGTACTTC. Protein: CASSERGKYEQYF.

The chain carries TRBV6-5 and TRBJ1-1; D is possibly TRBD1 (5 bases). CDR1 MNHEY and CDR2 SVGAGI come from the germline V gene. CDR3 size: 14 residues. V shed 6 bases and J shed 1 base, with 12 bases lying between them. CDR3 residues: CASRSGTGNTEAFF. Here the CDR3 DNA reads TGTGCCAGCAGGAGCGGGACGGGGAACACTGAAGCTTTCTTT.

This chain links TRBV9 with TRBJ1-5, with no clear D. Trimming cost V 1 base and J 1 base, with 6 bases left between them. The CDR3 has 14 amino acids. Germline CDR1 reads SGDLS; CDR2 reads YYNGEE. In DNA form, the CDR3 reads TGTGCCAGCAGCGTAAATGGGAGCAATCAGCCCCAGCATTTT. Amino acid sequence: CASSVNGSNQPQHF.

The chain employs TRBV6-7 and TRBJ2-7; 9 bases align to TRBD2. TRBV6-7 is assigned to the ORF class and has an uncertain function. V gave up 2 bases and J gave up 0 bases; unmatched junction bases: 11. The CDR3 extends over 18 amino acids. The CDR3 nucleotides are TGTGCCAGCAGTTACGGCCGGGCGGGAGGGCCTATCTCCTACGAGCAGTACTTC. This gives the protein CASSYGRAGGPISYEQYF.

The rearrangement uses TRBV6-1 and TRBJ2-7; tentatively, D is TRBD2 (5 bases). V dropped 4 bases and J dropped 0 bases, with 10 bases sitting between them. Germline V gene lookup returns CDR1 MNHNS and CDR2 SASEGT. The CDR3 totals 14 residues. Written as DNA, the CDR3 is TGTGCCAGCAGTGGGTCGGGAAGCTCCTACGAGCAGTACTTC. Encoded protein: CASSGSGSSYEQYF.

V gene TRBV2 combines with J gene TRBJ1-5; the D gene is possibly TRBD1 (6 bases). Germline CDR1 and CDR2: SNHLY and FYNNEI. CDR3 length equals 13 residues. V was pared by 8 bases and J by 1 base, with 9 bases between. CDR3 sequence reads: CASGGQSNQPQHF. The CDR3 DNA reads TGTGCCAGCGGTGGACAGAGCAATCAGCCCCAGCATTTT.

CDR3 protein: CASSVEEWGRNTGELFF. The CDR3 DNA follows: TGTGCCAGCAGCGTAGAGGAGTGGGGAAGGAACACCGGGGAGCTGTTTTTT. This chain links TRBV9 with TRBJ2-2; no firm D call. The CDR3 consists of 17 residues. The V gene lost 0 bases and the J gene lost 1 base, with 13 bases spanning the gap. Looked up from germline, CDR1 is SGDLS and CDR2 is YYNGEE.

The CDR3 DNA reads TGTGCCAGCAGCTTAGAGGTGATTCTCTATGGCTACACCTTC. Translated: CASSLEVILYGYTF. The chain combines TRBV7-2 with TRBJ1-2; D ambiguous. The CDR3 length is 14 residues. Trimming left V 1 base short and J 4 bases short, with 10 bases between. Germline V gene data show CDR1 as SGHTA and CDR2 as FQGNSA.

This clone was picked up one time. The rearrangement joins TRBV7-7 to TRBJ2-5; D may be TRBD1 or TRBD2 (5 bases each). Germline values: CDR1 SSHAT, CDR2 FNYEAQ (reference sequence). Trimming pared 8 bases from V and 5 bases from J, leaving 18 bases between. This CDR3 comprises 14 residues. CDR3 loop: CASGKDTSGETQYF. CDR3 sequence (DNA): TGTGCCAGCGGCAAGGACACCTCGGGGGAGACCCAGTACTTC.